This T cell receptor beta chain was profiled in a study of T cell responses to AZD1222 COVID-19 vaccine. Findings and limits, study-wide: Nearly half of spike-specific TCRs reportedly target unmutated variant regions. Donors in the cohort were predominantly white British and more often female, and clonal diversity was possibly underestimated. Compared with day 0, the breadth and depth of the Spike-specific TCR repertoire rose significantly after two doses of AZD1222.

Data came from immunoSEQ multiplex PCR; TCRdb stores just in-frame clones and leaves some out. The table lists roughly 150,000 clones, about 90% of them singletons. Looked up from germline, CDR1 is SGDLS and CDR2 is YYNGEE. The CDR3 is made up of 13 amino acids. Deletions cut 0 bases from V and 3 bases from J, with 6 bases between. As concerns this clone: Its antigen is unidentified.

This material consisted of peripheral blood, taken 28 days after the second AZD1222 dose. The chain couples TRBV9 to TRBJ1-2; D call uncertain. The source of this sequence is an adult who received the AZD1222 COVID-19 vaccine. The CDR3 sequence: CASSVGQDYGYTF. The CDR3 DNA follows: TGTGCCAGCAGCGTAGGGCAGGACTATGGCTACACCTTC.